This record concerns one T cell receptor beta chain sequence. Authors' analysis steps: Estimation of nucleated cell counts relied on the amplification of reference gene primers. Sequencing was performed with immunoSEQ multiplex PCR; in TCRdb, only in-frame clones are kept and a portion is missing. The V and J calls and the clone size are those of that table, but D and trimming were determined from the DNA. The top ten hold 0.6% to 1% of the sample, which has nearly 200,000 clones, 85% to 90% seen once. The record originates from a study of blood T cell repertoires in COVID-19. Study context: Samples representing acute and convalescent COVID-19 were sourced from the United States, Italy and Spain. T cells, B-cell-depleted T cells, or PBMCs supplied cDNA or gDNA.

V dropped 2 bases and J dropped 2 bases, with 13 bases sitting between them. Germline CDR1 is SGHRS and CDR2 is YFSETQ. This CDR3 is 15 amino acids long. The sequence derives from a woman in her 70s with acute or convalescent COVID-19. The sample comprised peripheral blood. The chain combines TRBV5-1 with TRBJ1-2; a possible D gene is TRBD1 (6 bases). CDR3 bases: TGCGCCAGCAGCTTCGGACAGAGCCAAAACTATGGCTACACCTTC. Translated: CASSFGQSQNYGYTF.